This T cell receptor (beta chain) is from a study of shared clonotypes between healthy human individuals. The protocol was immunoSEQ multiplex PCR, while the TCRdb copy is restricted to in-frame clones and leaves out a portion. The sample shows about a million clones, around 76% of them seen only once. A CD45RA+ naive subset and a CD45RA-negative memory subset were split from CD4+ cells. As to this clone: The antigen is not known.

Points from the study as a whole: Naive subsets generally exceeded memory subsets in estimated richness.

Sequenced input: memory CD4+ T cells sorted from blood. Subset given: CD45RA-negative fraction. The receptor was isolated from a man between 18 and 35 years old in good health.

The CDR3 loop is CASSLAWGSGELFF. CDR3 coding DNA: TGCGCCAGCAGCTTGGCCTGGGGCTCCGGGGAGCTGTTTTTT. V and J are TRBV5-1 and TRBJ2-2, with a possible D match to TRBD1 (5 bases). Germline V lookup: CDR1 SGHRS, CDR2 YFSETQ. This CDR3 has 14 amino acids. Between the trimmed V and J ends, which lost 0 bases and 6 bases, there was a span of 9 bases.